This TCR beta chain came from a study of early stage breast cancer tumors. Method: immunoSEQ multiplex PCR; TCRdb's copy keeps in-frame clones and lacks some. The sample has a few thousand clones; around 62% are singletons. Trimming cost V 3 bases and J 0 bases, with 9 bases left between them. The CDR3 is 16 residues long. Germline assignment: CDR1 MNHNS and CDR2 SASEGT. This clone was seen more than once but under ten times. The specimen was breast tumor tissue. The rearrangement links TRBV6-1 to TRBJ2-6; tentative D call: TRBD1 (5 bases). The sequence derives from a person between 55 and 69 years old with breast cancer. CDR3 protein: CASSDDSLSGANVLTF. The CDR3 region has the DNA TGTGCCAGCAGTGATGACAGCCTCTCTGGGGCCAACGTCCTGACTTTC.